A single sample gave rise to the 14 T cell receptor beta chains below, sequenced in a study of technical replicates of blood from a handful of donors. Produced via immunoSEQ multiplex PCR; TCRdb's table is partial and in-frame only. The data show 80,000 to 90,000 clones, around 94% seen once. Input material: T cells isolated from PBMCs. The receptor source for this set is a human donor in good health.

The chain joins TRBV6-1 to TRBJ1-2, with unresolved D. This CDR3 contains 13 residues. CDR1 is MNHNS and CDR2 is SASEGT in the germline V gene. The V end lost 10 bases, the J end lost 2 bases, and 14 bases lay between the germline ends. CDR3 bases: TGTGCCATAGAACAGAGAAACAACTATGGCTACACCTTC. This sequence encodes CAIEQRNNYGYTF.

The CDR3 loop is CASSEFVAGGPKDTQYF. The CDR3 DNA reads TGCGCCAGCAGTGAGTTTGTAGCGGGGGGGCCTAAAGATACGCAGTATTTT. The chain links TRBV10-2 to TRBJ2-3; 11 positions agree with TRBD2. The ends lost 1 base at V and 5 bases at J; junction bases unmatched: 8. The CDR3 sequence is 17 residues long. CDR1 WSHSY and CDR2 SAAADI come from the germline V gene.

The chain couples TRBV5-1 to TRBJ1-1; TRBD1 matches 9 bases. Germline V lookup: CDR1 SGHRS, CDR2 YFSETQ. There are 12 residues in the CDR3. With V trimmed by 2 bases and J by 11 bases, 4 bases remained unmatched. The CDR3 sequence is CASSFSQGAAFF. As DNA, the CDR3 is TGCGCCAGCAGCTTCTCACAGGGGGCGGCTTTCTTT.

This chain connects TRBV25-1 to TRBJ1-6; 7 positions agree with TRBD1. The CDR3 totals 13 residues. Per germline, CDR1 MGHDK and CDR2 SYGVNS. V shed 3 bases and J 10 bases; nucleotides not matched to a gene: 3. This CDR3 is CASSETGYSPLHF. For the CDR3, the DNA is TGTGCCAGCAGTGAGACAGGGTACTCACCCCTCCACTTT.

This chain links TRBV5-1 with TRBJ2-1; TRBD2 agrees at 10 bases. Unmatched junction bases numbered 2, after V lost 3 bases and J lost 2 bases. CDR3 length equals 15 residues. Germline V gene sequence: CDR1 SGHRS, CDR2 YFSETQ. The CDR3, as DNA: TGCGCCAGCAGCTCTAGCGGGGGCCCCTACAATGAGCAGTTCTTC. Protein sequence: CASSSSGGPYNEQFF.

The chain has TRBV2 and TRBJ2-4; D not certain. Looked up from germline, CDR1 is SNHLY and CDR2 is FYNNEI. Deletions cut 0 bases from V and 0 bases from J, with 15 bases between. The CDR3 is made up of 18 amino acids. The CDR3 DNA reads as TGTGCCAGCAGTGAAGCGCCGAGTCAAGCACTAGCCAAAAACATTCAGTACTTC. Protein: CASSEAPSQALAKNIQYF.

This sequence joins TRBV5-1 and TRBJ1-2; 7 positions match TRBD1. The V gene's germline CDR1 is SGHRS and CDR2 YFSETQ. The J segment lost 8 bases and the V segment lost 4 bases, leaving 8 bases of the junction unmatched. The CDR3 consists of 13 residues. This chain's CDR3 is CASSADRSHGYTF. Here the CDR3 DNA reads TGCGCCAGCAGCGCGGACAGGTCGCACGGCTACACCTTC. Full variable domain (remainder filled in from reference TRBV5-1 and TRBJ1-2): KAGVTQTPRYLIKTRGQQVTLSCSPISGHRSVSWYQQTPGQGLQFLFEYFSETQRNKGNFPGRFSGRQFSNSRSEMNVSTLELGDSALYLCASSADRSHGYTFGSGTRLTVV.

The chain recombines TRBV6-1 with TRBJ1-4, with 7 bases identical to TRBD1. CDR1 and CDR2 from the germline V gene are MNHNS and SASEGT. V lost 4 bases, J lost 7 bases, and 9 bases stayed unmatched. The CDR3 has 15 amino acids. DNA for the CDR3: TGTGCCAGCAGTGGATATCCAGGGACAGTTGAAAAACTGTTTTTT. This translates into CASSGYPGTVEKLFF.

The J gene is TRBJ2-1, the V gene TRBV7-2; TRBD2 is a possible D gene (6 bases). The CDR3 sequence is 15 residues long. Trimming cost V 6 bases and J 6 bases, with 18 bases left between them. Germline V CDR1 and CDR2: SGHTA, FQGNSA. As DNA, the CDR3 is TGTGCCAGCAGACCGAAAAAACTAGCCTCCAATGAGCAGTTCTTC. Protein product: CASRPKKLASNEQFF.

The chain is built from TRBV5-1 and TRBJ2-5, with TRBD2 identical over 7 bases. V trimming: 2 bases; J trimming: 3 bases; junction bases outside the gene matches: 4. The CDR3 has 14 amino acids. Germline V gene data show CDR1 as SGHRS and CDR2 as YFSETQ. The CDR3 DNA reads TGCGCCAGCAGCTTTTTCGCGGGAGAAGAGACCCAGTACTTC. This codes for CASSFFAGEETQYF. The full variable domain, its missing parts supplied by reference TRBV5-1 and TRBJ2-5, is KAGVTQTPRYLIKTRGQQVTLSCSPISGHRSVSWYQQTPGQGLQFLFEYFSETQRNKGNFPGRFSGRQFSNSRSEMNVSTLELGDSALYLCASSFFAGEETQYFGPGTRLLVL.

The chain has TRBV15 and TRBJ1-5, with 8 bases fitting TRBD1. In germline, CDR1 is LNHNV, CDR2 YYDKDF (reference sequence). The CDR3 is made up of 14 amino acids. V shed 5 bases and J 5 bases; nucleotides not matched to a gene: 5. CDR3 loop: CATSPDRDHQPQHF. The CDR3 DNA follows: TGTGCCACCAGCCCGGACAGGGACCATCAGCCCCAGCATTTT.

The chain joins TRBV7-9 to TRBJ1-3; D gene uncertain. Trimming removed 2 bases from V and 4 bases from J, with 9 bases in between. The CDR3 loop spans 14 amino acids. The germline V gene has CDR1 SEHNR and CDR2 FQNEAQ (reference sequence). The CDR3 bases are TGTGCCAGCAGCTTAACCCGTCGGGGAAACACCATATATTTT. It yields the protein CASSLTRRGNTIYF.

The gene calls are TRBV6-4 and TRBJ1-1; D perhaps matches TRBD1 (6 bases). Germline CDR1 is MRHNA and CDR2 is SNTAGT. The CDR3 is 14 residues long. V lost 6 bases to trimming and J lost 5 bases, with 16 bases between them. CDR3 in DNA: TGTGCCAGCAGGGCACAGGGAGCGGGGACTGAAGCTTTCTTT. Translation: CASRAQGAGTEAFF.

This clone was observed once. CDR3 loop: CASSTDRGHNGYTF. The CDR3 DNA sequence: TGCGCCAGCAGTACGGACAGGGGGCATAATGGCTACACCTTC. The chain combines TRBV5-1 with TRBJ1-2, with TRBD1 matching over 11 bases. V was clipped by 5 bases and J by 6 bases; unmatched bases: 6. The CDR3 is 14 amino acids. Germline values: CDR1 SGHRS, CDR2 YFSETQ.